This T cell receptor (beta chain) was captured by sequencing in a study of blood T cell repertoires in COVID-19. This table comes from immunoSEQ multiplex PCR, and its TCRdb copy is limited to in-frame clones, with some not included. The sample holds about 80,000 clones, about 86% seen once. Germline-derived CDR1 and CDR2 are SGHRS and YFSETQ. CDR3 length equals 15 residues. The V and J ends lost 3 bases and 8 bases, in that order; junction bases with no gene match: 7. Sequenced sample: peripheral blood. V and J are TRBV5-1 and TRBJ2-1; 11 nucleotides agree with TRBD2. The origin of this receptor is an older man with active or convalescent COVID-19. This CDR3 reads CASSSLAGVGYEQFF. CDR3 sequence (DNA): TGCGCCAGCAGCTCACTAGCGGGAGTTGGGTATGAGCAGTTCTTC. The full variable domain, rest sourced from reference TRBV5-1 and TRBJ2-1, is KAGVTQTPRYLIKTRGQQVTLSCSPISGHRSVSWYQQTPGQGLQFLFEYFSETQRNKGNFPGRFSGRQFSNSRSEMNVSTLELGDSALYLCASSSLAGVGYEQFFGPGTRLTVL.